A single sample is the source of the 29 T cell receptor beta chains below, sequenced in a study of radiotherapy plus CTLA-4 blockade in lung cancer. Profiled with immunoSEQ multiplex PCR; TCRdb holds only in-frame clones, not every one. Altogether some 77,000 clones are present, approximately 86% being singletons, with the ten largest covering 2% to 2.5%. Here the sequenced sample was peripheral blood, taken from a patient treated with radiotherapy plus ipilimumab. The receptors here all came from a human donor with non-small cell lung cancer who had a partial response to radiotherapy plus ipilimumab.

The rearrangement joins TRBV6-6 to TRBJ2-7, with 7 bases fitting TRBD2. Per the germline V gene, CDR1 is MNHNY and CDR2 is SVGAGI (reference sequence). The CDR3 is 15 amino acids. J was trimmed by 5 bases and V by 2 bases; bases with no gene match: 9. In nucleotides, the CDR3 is TGTGCCAGCAGTTACGATGCTAGCGGATCGAACGAGCAGTACGTC. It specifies CASSYDASGSNEQYV.

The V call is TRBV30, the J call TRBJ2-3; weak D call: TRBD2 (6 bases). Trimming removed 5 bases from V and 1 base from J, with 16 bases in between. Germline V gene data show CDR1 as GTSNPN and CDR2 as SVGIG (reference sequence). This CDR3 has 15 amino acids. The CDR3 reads CAWGAASVGTDTQYF. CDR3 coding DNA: TGTGCCTGGGGCGCGGCTAGCGTTGGCACAGATACGCAGTATTTT.

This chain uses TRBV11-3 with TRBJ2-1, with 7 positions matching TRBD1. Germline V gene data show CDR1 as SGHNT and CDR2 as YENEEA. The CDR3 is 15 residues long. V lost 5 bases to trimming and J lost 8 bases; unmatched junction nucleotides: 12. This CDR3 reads CASSPAGTVSYEQFF. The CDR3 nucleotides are TGTGCCAGCAGCCCCGCCGGGACAGTGAGTTATGAGCAGTTCTTC. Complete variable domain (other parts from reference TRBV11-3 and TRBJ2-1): EAGVVQSPRYKIIEKKQPVAFWCNPISGHNTLYWYLQNLGQGPELLIRYENEEAVDDSQLPKDRFSAERLKGVDSTLKIQPAELGDSAVYLCASSPAGTVSYEQFFGPGTRLTVL.

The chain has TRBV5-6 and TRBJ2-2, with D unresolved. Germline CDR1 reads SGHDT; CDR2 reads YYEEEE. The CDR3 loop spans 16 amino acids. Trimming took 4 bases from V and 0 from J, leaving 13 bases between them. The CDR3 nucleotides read TGTGCCAGCAGCCCCAGTCTTTACGCGAACACCGGGGAGCTGTTTTTT. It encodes CASSPSLYANTGELFF.

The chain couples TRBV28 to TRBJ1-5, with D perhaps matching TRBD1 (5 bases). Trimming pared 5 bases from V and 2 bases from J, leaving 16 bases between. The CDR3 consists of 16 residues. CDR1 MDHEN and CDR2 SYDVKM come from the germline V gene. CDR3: CASSDIREFGNQPQHF. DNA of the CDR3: TGTGCCAGCAGTGACATCAGGGAATTCGGCAATCAGCCCCAGCATTTT.

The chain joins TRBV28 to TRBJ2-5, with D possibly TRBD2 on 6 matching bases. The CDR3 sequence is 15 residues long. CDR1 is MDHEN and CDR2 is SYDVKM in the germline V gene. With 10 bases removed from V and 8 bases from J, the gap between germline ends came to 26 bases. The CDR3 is CATQSSHLRGGTQYF. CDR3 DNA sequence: TGTGCCACCCAGAGCAGTCATCTAAGGGGAGGAACCCAGTACTTC.

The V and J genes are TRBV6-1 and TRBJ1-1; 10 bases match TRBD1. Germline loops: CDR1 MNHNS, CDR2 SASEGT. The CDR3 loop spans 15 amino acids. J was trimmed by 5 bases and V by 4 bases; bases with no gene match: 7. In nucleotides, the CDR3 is TGTGCCAGCAGTGTTTTGACAGGGGGCGAAACTGAAGCTTTCTTT. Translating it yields CASSVLTGGETEAFF.

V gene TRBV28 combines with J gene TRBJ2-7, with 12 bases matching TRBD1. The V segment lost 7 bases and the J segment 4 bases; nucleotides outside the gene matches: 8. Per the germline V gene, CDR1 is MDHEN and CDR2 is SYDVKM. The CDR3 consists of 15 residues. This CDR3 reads CASNQPGQGAYEQYF. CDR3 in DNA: TGTGCCAGCAACCAACCGGGACAGGGGGCTTACGAGCAGTACTTC.

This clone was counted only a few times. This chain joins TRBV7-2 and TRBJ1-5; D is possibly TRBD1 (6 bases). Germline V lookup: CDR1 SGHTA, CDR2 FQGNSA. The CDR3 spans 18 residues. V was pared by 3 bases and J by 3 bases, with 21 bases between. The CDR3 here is CASSFPRGGPPDNQPQHF. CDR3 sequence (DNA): TGTGCCAGCAGCTTTCCCAGGGGCGGGCCCCCCGACAATCAGCCCCAGCATTTT.

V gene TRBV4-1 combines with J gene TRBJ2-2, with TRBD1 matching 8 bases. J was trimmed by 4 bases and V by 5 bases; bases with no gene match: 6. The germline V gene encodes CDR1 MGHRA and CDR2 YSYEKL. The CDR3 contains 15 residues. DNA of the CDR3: TGCGCCAGCAGCTTCCAGGGGGCGGGCACCGGGGAGCTGTTTTTT. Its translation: CASSFQGAGTGELFF.

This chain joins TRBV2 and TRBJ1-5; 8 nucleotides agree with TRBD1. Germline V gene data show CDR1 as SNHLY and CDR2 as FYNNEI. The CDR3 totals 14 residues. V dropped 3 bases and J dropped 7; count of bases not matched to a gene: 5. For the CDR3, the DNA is TGTGCCAGCAGTGAGACAGGGGTCCGGCAGCCCCAGCATTTT. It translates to CASSETGVRQPQHF.

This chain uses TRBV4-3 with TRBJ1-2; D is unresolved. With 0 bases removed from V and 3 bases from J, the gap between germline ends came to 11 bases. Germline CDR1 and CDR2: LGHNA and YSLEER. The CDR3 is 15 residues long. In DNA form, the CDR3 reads TGCGCCAGCAGCCAAGATCTGAACAGAGACTATGGCTACACCTTC. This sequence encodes CASSQDLNRDYGYTF.

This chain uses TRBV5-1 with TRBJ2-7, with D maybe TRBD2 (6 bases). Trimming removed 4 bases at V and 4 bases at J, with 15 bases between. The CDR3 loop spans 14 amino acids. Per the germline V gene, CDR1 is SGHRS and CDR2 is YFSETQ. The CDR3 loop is CASSPEGGEYEQYF. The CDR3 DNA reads TGCGCCAGCAGCCCGGAGGGCGGAGAATACGAGCAGTACTTC.

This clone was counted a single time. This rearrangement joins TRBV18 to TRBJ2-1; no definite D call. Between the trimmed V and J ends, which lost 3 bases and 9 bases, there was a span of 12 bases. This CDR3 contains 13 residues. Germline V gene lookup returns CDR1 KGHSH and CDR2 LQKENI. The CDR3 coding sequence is TGTGCCAGCTCACCCCTACTCACCGGTGAGCAGTTCTTC. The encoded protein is CASSPLLTGEQFF.

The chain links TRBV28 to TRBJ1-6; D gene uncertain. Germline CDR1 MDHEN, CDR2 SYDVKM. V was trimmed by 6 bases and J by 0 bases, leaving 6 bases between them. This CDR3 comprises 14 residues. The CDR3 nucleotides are TGTGCCAGCAGATTGAGCTCCTATAATTCACCCCTCCACTTT. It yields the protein CASRLSSYNSPLHF.

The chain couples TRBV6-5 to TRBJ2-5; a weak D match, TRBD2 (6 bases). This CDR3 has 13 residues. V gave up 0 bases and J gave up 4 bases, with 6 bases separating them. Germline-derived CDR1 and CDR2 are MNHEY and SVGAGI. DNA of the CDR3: TGTGCCAGCAGTTACTCGCGGGGAGAGACCCAGTACTTC. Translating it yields CASSYSRGETQYF.

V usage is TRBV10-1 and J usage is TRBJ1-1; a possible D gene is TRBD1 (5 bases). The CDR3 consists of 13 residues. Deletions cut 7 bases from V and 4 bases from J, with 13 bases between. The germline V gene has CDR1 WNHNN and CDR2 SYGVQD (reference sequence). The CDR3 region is CASTPQGSTEAFF. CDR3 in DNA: TGCGCCAGCACACCTCAGGGATCCACTGAAGCTTTCTTT.

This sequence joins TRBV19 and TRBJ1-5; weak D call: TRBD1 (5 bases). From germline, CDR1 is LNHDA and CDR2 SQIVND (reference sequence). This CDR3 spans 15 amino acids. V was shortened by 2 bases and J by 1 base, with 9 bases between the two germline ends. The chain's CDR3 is CASSIKGSSNQPQHF. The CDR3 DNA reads TGTGCCAGTAGTATAAAGGGGTCGAGCAATCAGCCCCAGCATTTT.

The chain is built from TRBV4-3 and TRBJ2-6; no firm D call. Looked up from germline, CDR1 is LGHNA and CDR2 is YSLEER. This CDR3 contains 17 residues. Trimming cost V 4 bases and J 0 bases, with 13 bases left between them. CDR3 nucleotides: TGCGCCAGCAGCCCGTCCGGAACGGGCTCTGGGGCCAACGTCCTGACTTTC. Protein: CASSPSGTGSGANVLTF.

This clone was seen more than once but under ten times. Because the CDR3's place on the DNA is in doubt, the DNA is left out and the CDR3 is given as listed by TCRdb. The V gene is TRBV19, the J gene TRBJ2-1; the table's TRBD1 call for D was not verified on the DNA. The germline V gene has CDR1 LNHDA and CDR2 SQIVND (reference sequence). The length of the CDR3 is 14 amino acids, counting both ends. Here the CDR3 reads CASTSAGGAGVRFF.

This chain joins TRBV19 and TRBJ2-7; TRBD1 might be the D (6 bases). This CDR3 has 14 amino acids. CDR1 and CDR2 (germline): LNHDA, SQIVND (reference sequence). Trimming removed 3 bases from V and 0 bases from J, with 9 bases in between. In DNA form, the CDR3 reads TGTGCCAGTAGTATCAGGGGTTACTCCTACGAGCAGTACGTC. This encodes CASSIRGYSYEQYV.

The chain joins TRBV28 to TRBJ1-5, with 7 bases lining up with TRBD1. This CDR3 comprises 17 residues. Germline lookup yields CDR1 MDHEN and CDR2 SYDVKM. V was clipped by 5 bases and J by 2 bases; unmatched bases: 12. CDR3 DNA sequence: TGTGCCAGCAGTAGCCGGGACAGAGGGGGAGGCAATCAGCCCCAGCATTTT. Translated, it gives CASSSRDRGGGNQPQHF.

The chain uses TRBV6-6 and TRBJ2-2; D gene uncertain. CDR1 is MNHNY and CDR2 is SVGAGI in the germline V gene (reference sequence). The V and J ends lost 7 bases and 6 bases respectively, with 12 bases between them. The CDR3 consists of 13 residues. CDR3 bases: TGTGCCAGCACGCCGATCCTACCCGGGGAGCTGTTTTTT. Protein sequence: CASTPILPGELFF.

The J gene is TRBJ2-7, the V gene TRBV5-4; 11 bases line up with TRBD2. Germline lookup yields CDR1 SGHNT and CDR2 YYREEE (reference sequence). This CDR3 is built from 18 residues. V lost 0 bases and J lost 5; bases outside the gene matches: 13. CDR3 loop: CASSLAILAGASTNEQYF. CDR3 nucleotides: TGTGCCAGCAGCTTGGCCATACTAGCGGGAGCTAGTACGAACGAGCAGTACTTC.

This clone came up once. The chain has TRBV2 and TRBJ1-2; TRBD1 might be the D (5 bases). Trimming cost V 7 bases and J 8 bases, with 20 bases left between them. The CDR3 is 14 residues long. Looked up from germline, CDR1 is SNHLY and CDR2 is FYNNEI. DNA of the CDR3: TGTGCCAGCATTGCCGACAGCGCCGCTGGGGGCTACACCTTC. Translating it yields CASIADSAAGGYTF.

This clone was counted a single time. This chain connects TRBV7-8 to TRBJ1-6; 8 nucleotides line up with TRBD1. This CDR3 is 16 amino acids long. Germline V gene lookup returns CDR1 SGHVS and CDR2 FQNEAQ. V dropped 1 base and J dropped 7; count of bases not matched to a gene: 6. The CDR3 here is CASSLGGQGGNSPLHF. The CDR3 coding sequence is TGTGCCAGCAGCTTAGGAGGACAGGGAGGGAATTCACCCCTCCACTTT.

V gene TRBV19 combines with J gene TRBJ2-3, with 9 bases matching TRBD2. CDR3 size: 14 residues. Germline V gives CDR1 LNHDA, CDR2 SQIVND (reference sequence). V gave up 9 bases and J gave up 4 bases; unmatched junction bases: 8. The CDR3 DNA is TGTGCCAGCCGTCGAGCGGGAGGATCAGATACGCAGTATTTT. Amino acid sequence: CASRRAGGSDTQYF.

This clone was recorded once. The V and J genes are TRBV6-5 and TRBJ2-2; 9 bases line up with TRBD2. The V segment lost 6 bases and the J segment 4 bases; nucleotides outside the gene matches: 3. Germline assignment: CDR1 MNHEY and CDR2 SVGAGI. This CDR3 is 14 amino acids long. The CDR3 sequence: CASSSGRITGELFF. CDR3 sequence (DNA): TGTGCCAGCAGCAGCGGGAGGATCACCGGGGAGCTGTTTTTT.

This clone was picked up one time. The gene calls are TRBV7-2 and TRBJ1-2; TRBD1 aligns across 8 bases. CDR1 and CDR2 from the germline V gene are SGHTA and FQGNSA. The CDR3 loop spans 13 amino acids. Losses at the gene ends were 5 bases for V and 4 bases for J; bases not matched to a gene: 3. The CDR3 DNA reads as TGTGCCAGCAGCCCAGACAGGGGCTATGGCTACACCTTC. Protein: CASSPDRGYGYTF.